Following are 12 T cell receptor beta chains from one sample sequenced in a study of T cell responses to AZD1222 COVID-19 vaccine. TCRdb's copy holds only in-frame clones and misses some; the assay was immunoSEQ multiplex PCR. Here the sample spans 70,000 to 90,000 clones, about nine tenths being singletons. The specimen was peripheral blood, collected on day 0 of AZD1222 vaccination. These receptors were obtained from an adult in good health.

This clone was recorded once. This chain links TRBV30 with TRBJ2-1; D is perhaps TRBD2 (5 bases). CDR1 and CDR2 from the germline V gene are GTSNPN and SVGIG (reference sequence). The CDR3 has 15 residues. V was shortened by 1 base and J by 8 bases, with 18 bases between the two germline ends. This chain's CDR3 is CAWSENTGGPYEQFF. CDR3 DNA: TGTGCCTGGAGTGAAAACACTGGAGGACCCTATGAGCAGTTCTTC. Based on the CDR3 plus reference TRBV30 and TRBJ2-1, the full variable domain is SQTIHQWPATLVQPVGSPLSLECTVEGTSNPNLYWYRQAAGRGLQLLFYSVGIGQISSEVPQNLSASRPQDRQFILSSKKLLLSDSGFYLCAWSENTGGPYEQFFGPGTRLTVL.

The chain has TRBV7-9 and TRBJ2-3; D possibly uses TRBD1 or TRBD2 (5 bases each). V lost 1 base, J lost 2 bases, and 16 bases lay in between. The CDR3 sequence is 17 residues long. Per germline, CDR1 SEHNR and CDR2 FQNEAQ (reference sequence). The CDR3 nucleotides are TGTGCCAGCAGCTTAGGGGATAATTGGGACGACACAGATACGCAGTATTTT. It yields the protein CASSLGDNWDDTDTQYF.

The J gene is TRBJ1-6, the V gene TRBV28; 10 nucleotides line up with TRBD1. The CDR3 runs to 17 residues. In germline, CDR1 is MDHEN, CDR2 SYDVKM. V lost 2 bases to trimming and J lost 8 bases; unmatched junction nucleotides: 9. CDR3 sequence reads: CASSLPITGTGDSPLHF. The DNA for the CDR3 is TGTGCCAGCAGTTTACCTATCACCGGGACAGGGGATTCACCCCTCCACTTT. Full variable domain (outside the CDR3, taken from reference TRBV28 and TRBJ1-6): DVKVTQSSRYLVKRTGEKVFLECVQDMDHENMFWYRQDPGLGLRLIYFSYDVKMKEKGDIPEGYSVSREKKERFSLILESASTNQTSMYLCASSLPITGTGDSPLHFGNGTRLTVT.

The rearrangement joins TRBV5-8 to TRBJ1-2; possibly TRBD1 for D (6 bases). Germline CDR1 is SGHTS and CDR2 is YDEGEE. Trimming removed 4 bases at V and 8 bases at J, with 21 bases between. This CDR3 comprises 15 residues. The CDR3 here is CASSRADRPSVGYTF. CDR3 nucleotide sequence: TGTGCCAGCAGCAGGGCAGACAGGCCCTCTGTGGGCTACACCTTC.

V usage is TRBV6-6 and J usage is TRBJ1-3; 12 nucleotides match TRBD1. Germline V gives CDR1 MNHNY, CDR2 SVGAGI (reference sequence). This CDR3 comprises 15 residues. Trimming cost V 4 bases and J 7 bases; bases outside gene matches: 5. The CDR3 reads CASSSGTGGRNTIYF. The CDR3, as DNA: TGTGCCAGCAGTTCCGGGACAGGGGGCAGGAACACCATATATTTT.

The chain has TRBV5-1 and TRBJ1-2; weak D call: TRBD1 (6 bases). Trimming left V 2 bases short and J 10 bases short, with 15 bases between. In germline, CDR1 is SGHRS, CDR2 YFSETQ. This CDR3 comprises 13 residues. CDR3 in amino acids: CASSFGGAEVYTF. The CDR3, as DNA: TGCGCCAGCAGCTTTGGGGGCGCTGAGGTCTACACCTTC.

Only a few counts were recorded for this clone. V gene TRBV5-1 combines with J gene TRBJ1-4, with 9 bases lining up with TRBD1. The CDR3 is made up of 14 amino acids. V trimming: 4 bases; J trimming: 5 bases; junction bases outside the gene matches: 3. Germline V lookup: CDR1 SGHRS, CDR2 YFSETQ. CDR3 nucleotides: TGCGCCAGCAGCAGGGGACAGGGAAATGAAAAACTGTTTTTT. Amino acid sequence: CASSRGQGNEKLFF.

V usage is TRBV19 and J usage is TRBJ1-1, with a weak D call TRBD1 (5 bases). Germline lookup yields CDR1 LNHDA and CDR2 SQIVND (reference sequence). V was trimmed by 5 bases and J by 1 base, leaving 8 bases between them. CDR3 length: 13 amino acids. The CDR3 DNA sequence: TGTGCCAGTAGTCCGGGACCGAACACTGAAGCTTTCTTT. Translating gives CASSPGPNTEAFF.

The V call is TRBV7-9, the J call TRBJ1-1; TRBD1 aligns across 9 bases. Germline loops: CDR1 SEHNR, CDR2 FQNEAQ (reference sequence). This CDR3 is 13 amino acids long. V shed 6 bases and J 6 bases; nucleotides not matched to a gene: 5. As DNA, the CDR3 is TGTGCCAGCAGTTCAACAGGGGGCTCTGAAGCTTTCTTT. This encodes CASSSTGGSEAFF.

This chain joins TRBV5-1 and TRBJ1-1; a possible D gene is TRBD1 (6 bases). CDR3 size: 16 residues. Germline V gene sequence: CDR1 SGHRS, CDR2 YFSETQ. The germline V and J ends were trimmed by 4 bases and 0 bases, with 16 bases remaining between them. The DNA of the CDR3 is TGCGCCAGCAGCCTACTTCCGGGACAATTGAACACTGAAGCTTTCTTT. It is translated as CASSLLPGQLNTEAFF.

The chain is built from TRBV11-2 and TRBJ2-5, with TRBD2 identical over 12 bases. The V segment lost 3 bases and the J segment 5 bases; nucleotides outside the gene matches: 10. The CDR3 spans 17 residues. Germline V gene data show CDR1 as SGHAT and CDR2 as FQNNGV. The CDR3 DNA sequence: TGTGCCAGCAGCTTGGCTAGCGGGGGGGCCTTCAGGGAGACCCAGTACTTC. Protein product: CASSLASGGAFRETQYF.

The chain joins TRBV5-1 to TRBJ1-3; TRBD1 might be the D (6 bases). The V end was cut by 3 bases, the J end by 2 bases, with 12 bases between. The germline CDR1 and CDR2 sequences are SGHRS and YFSETQ. The CDR3 length is 15 residues. CDR3 residues: CASSYGQSAGNTIYF. As DNA, the CDR3 is TGCGCCAGCAGCTATGGACAGTCGGCTGGAAACACCATATATTTT.